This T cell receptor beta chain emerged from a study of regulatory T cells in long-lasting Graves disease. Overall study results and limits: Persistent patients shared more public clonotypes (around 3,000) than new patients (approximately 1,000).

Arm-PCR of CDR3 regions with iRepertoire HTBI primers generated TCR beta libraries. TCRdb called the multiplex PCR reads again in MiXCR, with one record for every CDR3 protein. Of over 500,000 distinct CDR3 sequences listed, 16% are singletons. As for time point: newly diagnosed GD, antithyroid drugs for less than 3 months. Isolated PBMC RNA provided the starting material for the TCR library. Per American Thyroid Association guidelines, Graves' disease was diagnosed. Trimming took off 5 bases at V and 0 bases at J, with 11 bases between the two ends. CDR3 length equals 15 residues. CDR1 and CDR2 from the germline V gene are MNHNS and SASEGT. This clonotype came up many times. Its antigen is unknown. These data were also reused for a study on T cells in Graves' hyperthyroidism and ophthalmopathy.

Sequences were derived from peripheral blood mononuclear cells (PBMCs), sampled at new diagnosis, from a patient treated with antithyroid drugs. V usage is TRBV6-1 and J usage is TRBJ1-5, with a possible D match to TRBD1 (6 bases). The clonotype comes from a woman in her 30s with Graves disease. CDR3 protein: CASSPTGSSNQPQHF. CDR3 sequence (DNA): TGTGCCAGCAGTCCTACAGGGTCTAGCAATCAGCCCCAGCATTTT.